This T cell receptor beta chain came from a study of CD8+ T cells in alopecia areata (dated by TCRdb to 2017 to 2018). The study in broad terms: To study T cell clonal expansion in alopecia areata, the researchers applied high-throughput TCRbeta sequencing to both the C3H/HeJ mouse model and human patients. Human TCRbeta sequencing covered scalp tissue and sorted CD4+ and CD8+ peripheral blood T cells from patchy and totalis/universalis alopecia areata patients and healthy controls. immunoSEQ multiplex PCR using 35 Vbeta forward primers and 13 Jbeta reverse primers was used to amplify TCRbeta CDR3 regions. RNA was obtained with the PAXgene miRNA kit for fixed scalp, the miRNeasy kit for PBMCs, and the RNeasy kit for mouse skin. Clonality in the scalp was compared among normal scalp (n=4), patchy alopecia areata scalp (n=8), and alopecia totalis/universalis scalp (n=8). Overall study results and their limits: Shared TCR sequences between patients were less evident than in mice, which may be partly attributable to HLA diversity in the patient population. Scalp TCR repertoire analysis is complicated because resident alphabeta T cells in normal human skin are also sequenced, whereas mouse skin is dominated by gammadelta T cells. Higher clonality and more expanded CD8+ clones were observed in lesional scalp than in normal scalp, particularly in alopecia totalis/universalis, a finding suggestive of antigenic drive.

Cut back by 7 bases and 3 bases, the V and J ends lie 10 bases apart. CDR1 MNHNS and CDR2 SASEGT were looked up in the germline V gene. CDR3 length: 12 amino acids, cysteine to phenylalanine. Just CDR3 DNA is preserved here, 36 bases in frame from base 1. After PBMCs were isolated by density centrifugation and stained for CD3, CD4 and CD8, a FACSAria was used to sort CD4+ and CD8+ T cells. Unaffected controls provided scalp biopsies and blood samples. The library was obtained by the immunoSEQ multiplex PCR assay. For TCR sequencing, RNA was extracted from every sample and reverse transcribed into cDNA to serve as template. First-strand cDNA was synthesized using SuperScript III with a 2:1 mix of oligo-dT and random hexamers. Amplification bias was assessed with a synthetic immune receptor repertoire, and residual bias was removed computationally. As for the original processing: After raw reads were preprocessed to remove errors, the CDR3 was defined following IMGT conventions as running from the conserved cysteine to phenylalanine. To get clonality, Shannon entropy was normalized by log2 of the number of productive unique TCRs and the result was subtracted from 1. Scalp TCRbeta sequences were cross-referenced with sorted blood CD4 and CD8 repertoires so that the CD4 or CD8 identity of scalp clones could be inferred. Held by TCRdb, this immuneACCESS table contains in-frame sequences only and omits some clones. Under half of the omission traces to an unresolved V gene where checked; the cause of the rest is unknown. V, J and clone size are taken as reported in that table, and D and trimming were inferred from the DNA itself. In this sample the table shows more than 95,000 clones, less than 70% of which occur a single time. The ten largest clones represent 2.5% to 3.5% of the sample.

Points on this clone: Its antigen is not yet known. The input lacks base qualities; no much larger clone sits a single base away.

The V and J segments used are TRBV6-1 and TRBJ2-7; TRBD1 is a weak D gene call, 5 bases matching. The sequencing sample was made of CD4+ T cells sorted from blood. The source of this sequence is a human donor in good health. The sequenced DNA: TGTGCCAGCAACCAGGGAAACTACGAGCAGTACTTC. This sequence encodes CASNQGNYEQYF.